This T cell receptor (beta chain) is from a study of regulatory T cells in long-lasting Graves disease. Points from the study as a whole: A limited number of samples was an acknowledged limitation.

This CDR3 region has 11 residues. The V gene's germline CDR1 is SGHAT and CDR2 FQNNGV. V was clipped by 3 bases and J by 9 bases, with 6 bases between them. Combining iRepertoire HTBI primers with Arm-PCR of CDR3 regions, the authors built TCR beta libraries. MiXCR, run by TCRdb on the multiplex PCR reads, gives a single entry per CDR3 protein. The data hold hundreds of thousands of distinct CDR3 sequences, with roughly 18% observed a single time. Regarding this clonotype: Antigen unknown. A much larger clone lies one base from this, so it may be a read error. Since no conserved phenylalanine or tryptophan closes the CDR3, a read error is the likely cause.

Stated time point: newly diagnosed GD, antithyroid drugs for less than 3 months. The TCR library was made from RNA that had been extracted from PBMCs in TRIzol. This sequence was found in a female donor with Graves disease. This chain connects TRBV11-2 to TRBJ2-1, with D maybe TRBD2 (5 bases). The sequences come from peripheral blood mononuclear cells (PBMCs), collected at new diagnosis, from a patient treated with antithyroid drugs. CDR3 nucleotides: TGTGCCAGCAGCTTGGGGAGTGAGCAGTTCCTC. Amino acids: CASSLGSEQFL.